This TCR beta chain was sequenced in a study of response to subunit inactivated influenza vaccine. Broader study findings: Each seasonal influenza vaccination, the authors suggested, recruits few new T cells.

This clonotype was seen a handful of times. Its antigen remains unidentified. One entry per CDR3 protein results from TCRdb running MiXCR on the RT-PCR reads. The sample consists of about 180,000 distinct CDR3 sequences, roughly 8.7% of them appearing once. The clonotype originates from a man aged 45-60 years who received an inactivated influenza vaccine. The source material was non-naive T cells sorted from PBMCs, sampled on the day of vaccination.

The CDR3 sequence: CASSQDRTAAYEQYF. The CDR3 nucleotides are TGTGCCAGCAGCCAAGATAGAACGGCAGCGTACGAGCAGTACTTC. The chain employs TRBV4-2 and TRBJ2-7; D is ambiguous. Germline V gene sequence: CDR1 LGHNA, CDR2 YNFKEQ. V was pared by 0 bases and J by 4 bases, with 13 bases between. The CDR3 has 15 amino acids.